This paragraph reports one TCR beta chain. Profiled with immunoSEQ multiplex PCR; TCRdb holds only in-frame clones, not every one. The data hold 100,000 or so clones, with approximately 91% observed a single time. The source of the sample is a study of blood T cell repertoires in COVID-19. Across the whole study: Samples taken during acute and convalescent COVID-19 were collected in the United States, Italy and Spain. Sources were T cells, B-cell-depleted T cells, or PBMCs; the material itself was cDNA or gDNA.

Germline V gene data show CDR1 as LGHDT and CDR2 as YNNKEL (reference sequence). The trim removed 3 bases at V and 3 bases at J, leaving 1 base unmatched. This CDR3 has 14 amino acids. Sequenced: peripheral blood. The chain carries TRBV3-1 (or the pseudogene TRBV3-2) and TRBJ2-5; 10 nucleotides align to TRBD2. The sequence came from a man aged 55 to 69 with acute or convalescent COVID-19. In DNA, the CDR3 is TGTGCCAGCAGCCACACTAGCGGGGAAGAGACCCAGTACTTC. This codes for CASSHTSGEETQYF.